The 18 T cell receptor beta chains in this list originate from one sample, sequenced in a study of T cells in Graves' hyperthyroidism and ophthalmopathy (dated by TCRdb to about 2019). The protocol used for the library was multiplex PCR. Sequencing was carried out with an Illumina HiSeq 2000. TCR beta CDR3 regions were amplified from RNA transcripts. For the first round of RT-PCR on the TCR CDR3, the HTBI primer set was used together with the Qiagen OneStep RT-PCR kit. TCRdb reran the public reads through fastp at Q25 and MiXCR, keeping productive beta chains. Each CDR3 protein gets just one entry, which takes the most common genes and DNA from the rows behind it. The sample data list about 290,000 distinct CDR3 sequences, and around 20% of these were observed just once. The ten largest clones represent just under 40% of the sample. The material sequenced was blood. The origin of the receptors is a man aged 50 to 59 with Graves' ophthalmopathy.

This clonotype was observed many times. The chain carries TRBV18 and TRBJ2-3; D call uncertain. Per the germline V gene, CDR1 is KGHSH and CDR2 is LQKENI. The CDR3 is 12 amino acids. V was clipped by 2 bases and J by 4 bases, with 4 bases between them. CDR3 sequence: CASSPSSDTQYF. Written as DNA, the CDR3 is TGTGCCAGCTCACCATCCTCAGATACGCAGTATTTT.

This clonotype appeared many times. CDR3 sequence: CASSGVDRGLAEAFF. The CDR3 nucleotides are TGTGCCAGCAGCGGAGTCGACAGGGGACTAGCTGAAGCTTTCTTT. This chain links TRBV9 with TRBJ1-1, with 8 bases matching TRBD1. Germline CDR1 is SGDLS and CDR2 is YYNGEE. The CDR3 loop spans 15 amino acids. Germline trimming cut 3 bases from V and 6 bases from J; bases unmatched to any gene: 10.

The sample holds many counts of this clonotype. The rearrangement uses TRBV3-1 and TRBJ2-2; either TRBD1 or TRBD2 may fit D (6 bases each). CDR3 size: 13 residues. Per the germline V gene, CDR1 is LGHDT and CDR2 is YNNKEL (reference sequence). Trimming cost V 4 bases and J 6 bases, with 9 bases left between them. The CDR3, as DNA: TGTGCCAGCAGCCGACGGGGGCCCGGGGAGCTGTTTTTT. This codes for CASSRRGPGELFF. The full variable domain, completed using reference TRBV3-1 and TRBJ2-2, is DTAVSQTPKYLVTQMGNDKSIKCEQNLGHDTMYWYKQDSKKFLKIMFSYNNKELIINETVPNRFSPKSPDKAHLNLHINSLELGDSAVYFCASSRRGPGELFFGEGSRLTVL.

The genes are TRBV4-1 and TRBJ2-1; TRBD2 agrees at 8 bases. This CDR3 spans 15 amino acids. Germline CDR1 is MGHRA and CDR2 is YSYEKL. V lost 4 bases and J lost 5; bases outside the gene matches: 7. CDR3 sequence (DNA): TGCGCCAGCAGCCCCCGGGGGGGGCTGAACAATGAGCAGTTCTTC. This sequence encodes CASSPRGGLNNEQFF.

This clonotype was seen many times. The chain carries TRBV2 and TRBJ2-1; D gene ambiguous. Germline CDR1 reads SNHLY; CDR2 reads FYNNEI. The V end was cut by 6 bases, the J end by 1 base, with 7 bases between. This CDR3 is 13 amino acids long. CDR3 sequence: CASSPASYNEQFF. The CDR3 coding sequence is TGTGCCAGCAGCCCGGCTTCCTACAATGAGCAGTTCTTC.

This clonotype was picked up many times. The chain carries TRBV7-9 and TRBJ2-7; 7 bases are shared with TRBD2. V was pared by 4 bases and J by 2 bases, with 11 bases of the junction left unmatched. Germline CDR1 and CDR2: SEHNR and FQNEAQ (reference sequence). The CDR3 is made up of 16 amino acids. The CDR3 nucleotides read TGTGCCAGCAGCTCCTTTGGGGGGGGGAGACCCTACGAGCAGTACTTC. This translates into CASSSFGGGRPYEQYF.

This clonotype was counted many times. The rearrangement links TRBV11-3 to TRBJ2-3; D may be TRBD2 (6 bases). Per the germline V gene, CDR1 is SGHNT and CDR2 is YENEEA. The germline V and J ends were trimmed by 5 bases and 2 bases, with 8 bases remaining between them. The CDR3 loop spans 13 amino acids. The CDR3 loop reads CASSRDSTDTQYF. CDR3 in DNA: TGTGCCAGCAGCCGGGACTCCACAGATACGCAGTATTTT. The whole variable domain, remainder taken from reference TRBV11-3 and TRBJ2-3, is EAGVVQSPRYKIIEKKQPVAFWCNPISGHNTLYWYLQNLGQGPELLIRYENEEAVDDSQLPKDRFSAERLKGVDSTLKIQPAELGDSAVYLCASSRDSTDTQYFGPGTRLTVL.

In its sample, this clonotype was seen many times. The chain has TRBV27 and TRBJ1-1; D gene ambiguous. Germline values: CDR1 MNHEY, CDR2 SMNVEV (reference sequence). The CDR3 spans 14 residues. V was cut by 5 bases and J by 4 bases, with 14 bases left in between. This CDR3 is CASSHRGVGTEAFF. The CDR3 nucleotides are TGTGCCAGCAGTCACCGGGGAGTAGGCACTGAAGCTTTCTTT.

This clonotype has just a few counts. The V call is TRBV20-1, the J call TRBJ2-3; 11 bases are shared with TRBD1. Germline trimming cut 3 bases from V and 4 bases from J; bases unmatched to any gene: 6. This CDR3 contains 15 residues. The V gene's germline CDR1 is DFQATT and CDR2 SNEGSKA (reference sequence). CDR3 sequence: CSASEDRGLADTQYF. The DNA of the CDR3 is TGCAGTGCTAGTGAGGACAGGGGGCTCGCAGATACGCAGTATTTT.

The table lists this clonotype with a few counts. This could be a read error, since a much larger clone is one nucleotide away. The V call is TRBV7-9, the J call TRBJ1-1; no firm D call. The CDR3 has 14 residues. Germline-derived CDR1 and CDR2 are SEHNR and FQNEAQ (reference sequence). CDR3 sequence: CASSLANLNTGAFF. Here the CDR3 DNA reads TGTGCCAGCAGCTTAGCGAACTTGAACACTGGAGCTTTCTTT.

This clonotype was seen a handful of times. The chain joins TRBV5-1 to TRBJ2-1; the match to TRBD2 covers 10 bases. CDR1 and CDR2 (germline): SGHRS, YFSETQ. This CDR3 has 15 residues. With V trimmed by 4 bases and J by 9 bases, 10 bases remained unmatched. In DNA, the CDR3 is TGCGCCAGCAGCAGGGCTAGCGGGAGTGGGGTTGAGCAGTTCTTC. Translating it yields CASSRASGSGVEQFF.

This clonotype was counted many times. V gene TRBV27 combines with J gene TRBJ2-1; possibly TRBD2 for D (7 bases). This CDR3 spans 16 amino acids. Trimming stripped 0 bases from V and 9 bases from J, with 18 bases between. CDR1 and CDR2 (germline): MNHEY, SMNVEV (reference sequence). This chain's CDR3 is CASSLSRGTLAVEQFF. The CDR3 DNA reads TGTGCCAGCAGTTTATCGAGGGGGACTCTAGCGGTTGAGCAGTTCTTC.

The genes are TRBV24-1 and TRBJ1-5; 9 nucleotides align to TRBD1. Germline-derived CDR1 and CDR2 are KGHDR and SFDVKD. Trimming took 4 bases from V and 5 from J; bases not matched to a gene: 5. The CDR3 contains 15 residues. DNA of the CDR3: TGTGCCACCAGTGAGGGACAGGGTGAGTATCAGCCCCAGCATTTT. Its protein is CATSEGQGEYQPQHF.

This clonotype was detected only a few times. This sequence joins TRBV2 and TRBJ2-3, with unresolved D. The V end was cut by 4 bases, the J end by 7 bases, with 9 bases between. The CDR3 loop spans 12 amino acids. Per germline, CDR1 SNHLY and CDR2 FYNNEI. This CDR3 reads CASSANHHTQYF. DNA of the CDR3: TGTGCCAGCAGTGCCAATCACCATACGCAGTATTTT.

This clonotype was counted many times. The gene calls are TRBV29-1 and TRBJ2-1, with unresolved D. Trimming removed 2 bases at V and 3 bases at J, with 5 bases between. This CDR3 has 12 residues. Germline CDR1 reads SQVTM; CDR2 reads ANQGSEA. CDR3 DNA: TGCAGCGTTGAAACGGGCTACAATGAGCAGTTCTTC. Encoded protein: CSVETGYNEQFF.

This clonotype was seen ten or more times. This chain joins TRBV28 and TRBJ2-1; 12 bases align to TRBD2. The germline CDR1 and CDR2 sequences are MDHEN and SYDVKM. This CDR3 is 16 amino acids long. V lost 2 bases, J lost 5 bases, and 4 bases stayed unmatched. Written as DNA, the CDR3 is TGTGCCAGCAGTTTAGTTCTAGCGGGAGGGAACAATGAGCAGTTCTTC. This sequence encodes CASSLVLAGGNNEQFF.

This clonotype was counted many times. In DNA, the CDR3 is TGCAGTGCTAAGAGGGGAAGACATACTGAAGCTTTCTTT. This encodes CSAKRGRHTEAFF. The chain combines TRBV20-1 with TRBJ1-1, with a possible D match to TRBD1 (5 bases). The V and J ends lost 4 bases and 5 bases respectively, with 14 bases between them. The CDR3 extends over 13 amino acids. The germline gives CDR1 DFQATT, CDR2 SNEGSKA (reference sequence).

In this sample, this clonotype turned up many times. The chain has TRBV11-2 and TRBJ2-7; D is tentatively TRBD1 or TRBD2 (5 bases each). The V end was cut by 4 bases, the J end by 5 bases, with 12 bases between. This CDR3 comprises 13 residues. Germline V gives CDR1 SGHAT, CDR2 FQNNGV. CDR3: CASSSGPDDEQYF. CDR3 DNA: TGTGCCAGCAGCTCGGGGCCGGACGACGAGCAGTACTTC.